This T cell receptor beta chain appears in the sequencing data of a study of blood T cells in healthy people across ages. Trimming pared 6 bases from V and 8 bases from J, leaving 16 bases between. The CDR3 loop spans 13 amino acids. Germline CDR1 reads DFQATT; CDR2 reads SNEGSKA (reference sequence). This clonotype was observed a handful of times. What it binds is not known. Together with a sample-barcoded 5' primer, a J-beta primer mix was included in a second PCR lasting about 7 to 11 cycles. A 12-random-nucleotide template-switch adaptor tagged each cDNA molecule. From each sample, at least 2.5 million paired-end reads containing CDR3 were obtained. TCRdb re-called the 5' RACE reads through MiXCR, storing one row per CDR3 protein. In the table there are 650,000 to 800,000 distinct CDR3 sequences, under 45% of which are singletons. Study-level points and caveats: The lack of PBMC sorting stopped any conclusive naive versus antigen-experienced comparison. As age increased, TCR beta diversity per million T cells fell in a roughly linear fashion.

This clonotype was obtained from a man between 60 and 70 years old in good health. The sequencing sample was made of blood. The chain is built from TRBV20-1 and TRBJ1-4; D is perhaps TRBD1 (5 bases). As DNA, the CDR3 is TGCAGTGCAATGGGGGGAGTAAACGAAAAACTGTTTTTT. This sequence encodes CSAMGGVNEKLFF.